One TCR beta chain is described in this entry. Its antigen is as yet unknown. The data stem from a study of blood T cells in healthy people across ages. Study results and limitations: Any conclusive comparison of naive versus antigen-experienced cells was prevented by using unsorted PBMCs. Measured against age, TCR beta diversity per million T cells decreased in a roughly linear manner.

Every participating donor contributed around 9.5 milliliters of peripheral blood through a draw. Alongside a J-beta primer mix, a sample-barcoded 5' primer served in a second PCR lasting roughly 7 to 12 cycles. TCRdb passed the 5' RACE reads through MiXCR, listing each CDR3 protein once. In the table there are about 930,000 distinct CDR3 sequences, almost 30% of which are singletons. This same sample was also part of a study on T cells of mothers and their children. That work adds: Slightly higher overlap, not significant, was seen in related mother-child pairs than in unrelated pairs.

Sample: blood. The receptor was derived from a woman aged 40 to 50 in good health.

DNA for the CDR3: TGTGCCAGCAGTCTACAGGGGTCCGGCGACGAGCAGTACTTC. Protein sequence: CASSLQGSGDEQYF. V and J are TRBV2 and TRBJ2-7, with 7 nucleotides matching TRBD1. J lost 5 bases, V lost 5 bases, and 9 bases had no gene match. The CDR3 is made up of 14 amino acids. Per germline, CDR1 SNHLY and CDR2 FYNNEI.